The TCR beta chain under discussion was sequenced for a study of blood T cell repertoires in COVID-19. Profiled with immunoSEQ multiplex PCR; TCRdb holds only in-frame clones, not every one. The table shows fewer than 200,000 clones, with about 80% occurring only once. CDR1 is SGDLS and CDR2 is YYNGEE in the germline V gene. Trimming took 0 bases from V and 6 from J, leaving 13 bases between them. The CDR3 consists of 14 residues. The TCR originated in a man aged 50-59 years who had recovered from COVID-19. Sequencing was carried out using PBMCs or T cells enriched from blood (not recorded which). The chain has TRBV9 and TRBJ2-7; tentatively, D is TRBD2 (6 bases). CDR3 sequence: CASSVGFRRGEQYF. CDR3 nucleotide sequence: TGTGCCAGCAGCGTAGGATTCAGGCGGGGCGAGCAGTACTTC.